This T cell receptor (beta chain) is drawn from a study of blood T cells in healthy people across ages (dated by TCRdb to the mid-2010s). Study-level background: In model experiments, template switching captured about one uniquely barcoded TCR beta cDNA molecule for every two T cells. To avoid experimental bias, donors of different ages were distributed randomly across sequencing lanes. For two donors (one aged 18 to 29 and one aged 80 or older), the study analyzed two additional independent replicas of 1 million unique cDNA reads from the same blood draw. Age-related changes in TCR beta repertoire diversity were measured in the study by deep sequencing normalized with unique cDNA molecular identifiers. The donors were split into four age groups: young (average about 16 years), middle-aged (39), aged (more than 60) and long-lived (roughly 77). General findings and caveats noted by the study authors: Observed TCR beta diversity per million T cells fell roughly linearly with age, and a significant reduction was already apparent by age about 38. Estimates of total diversity based on one million sequenced T cells were regarded as lower bounds and as underestimates. Bulk unsorted PBMC profiling prevented conclusive comparison of naive and antigen-experienced compartments. A strong correlation was found between observed TCR beta diversity and the percentage of naive T cells measured by flow cytometry. Because donor CMV infection status was unknown, age-related changes in expanded clonotypes were potentially confounded. Compared with the aged group, the long-lived group had more naive CD4+ T cells, fewer expanded clones and increased TCR diversity, suggesting age selection.

The library came from 5' RACE. The reads were generated on an Illumina HiSeq 2500. The second PCR ran for roughly 6 to 11 cycles and used a J-beta primer mix along with a sample-barcoded 5' primer. A unique molecular identifier was introduced onto each TCR beta cDNA molecule by a template-switch 5' adaptor carrying 12 random nucleotides. Each sample yielded at least 3 million CDR3-containing paired-end reads. First-strand cDNA was synthesized from all RNA with the Mint cDNA synthesis kit, primed by a TRBC-specific oligonucleotide. Following uracil-DNA glycosylase treatment, all cDNA underwent a first 18-cycle PCR with the universal primers M1SS and BC2_uni_R. The study's own analysis went as follows. Normalization of each sample was performed by random selection of 1 million high-quality reads, each carrying a distinct molecular identifier. Instead of being binned into consensus sequences, reads that shared molecular identifiers were thrown out. MiTCR, set to a Q25 quality threshold and the strictest error-elimination algorithm, was used for CDR3 identification, clonotype clustering and error correction. A nonparametric unseen species model using Euler transformation provided a lower-bound estimate of total TCR beta diversity. TCRdb redid the processing of the public reads, applying fastp at Q25 and MiXCR, and retained in-frame beta chains. A single entry per CDR3 protein holds the most common genes and DNA from its merged rows. These V and J calls derive from TCRdb rather than the authors' analysis. This sample holds about 780,000 distinct CDR3 sequences; less than 60% were observed only once. The ten largest clonotypes hold about a sixth of the sample.

Concerning this clonotype: What this receptor recognizes is not known. Base quality data are lacking; no much larger clone is found one base away.

The roughly 37 donors, aged 6 to 90 years, were systemically healthy Caucasian individuals from Russia. Each donor gave approximately 9.3 milliliters of peripheral blood, collected into EDTA-treated Vacutainer tubes. PBMCs were isolated by Ficoll-Paque density-gradient centrifugation, with at least 7 million obtained per sample. Total RNA was extracted from PBMCs with Trizol reagent, with at least 5 micrograms obtained per sample. For every donor, an aliquot of PBMCs went through flow cytometry to measure the percentages of naive CD45RAhigh/CD27high T cells. V ends up 5 bases short and J 4 bases short, with an unmatched junction base count of 6. The CDR3 runs 15 residues from the cysteine to the phenylalanine. Only the CDR3 DNA is retained, 45 bases long and in frame from the first base. The CDR1 and CDR2 encoded by the germline V gene (reference sequence) are MNHEY and SMNVEV.

The source of this sequence is a man older than 75 in good health. Here the chain combines TRBV27 and TRBJ2-5, and 11 junction bases match TRBD1. Sequencing was performed on blood. The CDR3 loop reads CASSTLGQGAETQYF. The base sequence is TGTGCCAGCAGTACCCTCGGACAGGGGGCAGAGACCCAGTACTTC.